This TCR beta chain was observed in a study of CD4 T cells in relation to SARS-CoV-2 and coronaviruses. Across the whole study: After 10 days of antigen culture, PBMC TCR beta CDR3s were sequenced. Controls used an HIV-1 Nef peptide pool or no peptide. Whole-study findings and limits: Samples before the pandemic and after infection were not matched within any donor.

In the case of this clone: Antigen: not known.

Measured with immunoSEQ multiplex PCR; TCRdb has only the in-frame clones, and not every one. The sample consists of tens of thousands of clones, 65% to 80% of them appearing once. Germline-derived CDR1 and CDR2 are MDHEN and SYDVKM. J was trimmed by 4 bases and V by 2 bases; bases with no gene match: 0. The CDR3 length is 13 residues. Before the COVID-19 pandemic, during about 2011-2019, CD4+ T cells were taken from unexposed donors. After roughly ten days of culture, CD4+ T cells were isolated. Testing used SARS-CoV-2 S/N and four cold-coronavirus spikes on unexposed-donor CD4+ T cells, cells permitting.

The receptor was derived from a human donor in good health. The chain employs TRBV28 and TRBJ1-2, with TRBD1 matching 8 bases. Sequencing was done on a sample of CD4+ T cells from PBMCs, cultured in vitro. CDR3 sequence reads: CASSLQGAYGYTF. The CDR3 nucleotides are TGTGCCAGCAGTTTACAGGGGGCCTATGGCTACACCTTC.